This TCR beta chain was sequenced during a study of shared clonotypes between healthy human individuals. This clone was found a few times. Its target is not known. The junction departs from the called germline gene at one end, perhaps through a read error. Study-wide results and limits: Rarefaction indicated that sorted-subset sequencing remained incomplete although depth was large. Larger richness was generally estimated for naive than memory subsets.

Some clones are missing from TCRdb's copy, which holds only in-frame ones; the method was immunoSEQ multiplex PCR. This table has some 1,100,000 clones, roughly 74% appearing once. This receptor was obtained from a man younger than 35 in good health. Some clones in this sample may be carry-over from other donors' samples. The sequencing sample was made of memory CD4+ T cells from PBMCs. Subset denoted: CD45RA-negative fraction.

DNA for the CDR3: TGTGCCAGCACCTTGTTCGGGGATAGCAATCAGCCCCAGCATTTT. It translates to CASTLFGDSNQPQHF. The chain joins TRBV5-6 to TRBJ1-5; no firm D call. The germline gives CDR1 SGHDT, CDR2 YYEEEE. The CDR3 contains 15 residues.